This T cell receptor (beta chain) was profiled in a study of cytomegalovirus exposure and HLA in healthy donors. CDR1 LGHNA and CDR2 YNFKEQ come from the germline V gene. This CDR3 contains 14 residues. The V segment lost 4 bases and the J segment 6 bases; nucleotides outside the gene matches: 5. Study observations and caveats: The classifier reportedly diagnosed cytomegalovirus status with high sensitivity and specificity. CMV antigen specificity of a few CMV-associated chains was confirmed in vitro.

The donors were part of the approximately 120-subject validation cohort, which stood apart from the 666-subject first cohort. Note on this clone: Its antigen is not known.

Sequencing used immunoSEQ multiplex PCR; TCRdb keeps in-frame clones, though not all of them. The sample has about 120,000 clones, about 85% seen once. The sequence was obtained from a man between 18 and 35 years old in good health and CMV-seropositive. The specimen was PBMCs. The chain joins TRBV4-2 to TRBJ2-2, with 7 positions matching TRBD2. CDR3 in DNA: TGTGCCAGCAGCCCGCGGGAGATACCCGGGGAGCTGTTTTTT. Its protein is CASSPREIPGELFF.